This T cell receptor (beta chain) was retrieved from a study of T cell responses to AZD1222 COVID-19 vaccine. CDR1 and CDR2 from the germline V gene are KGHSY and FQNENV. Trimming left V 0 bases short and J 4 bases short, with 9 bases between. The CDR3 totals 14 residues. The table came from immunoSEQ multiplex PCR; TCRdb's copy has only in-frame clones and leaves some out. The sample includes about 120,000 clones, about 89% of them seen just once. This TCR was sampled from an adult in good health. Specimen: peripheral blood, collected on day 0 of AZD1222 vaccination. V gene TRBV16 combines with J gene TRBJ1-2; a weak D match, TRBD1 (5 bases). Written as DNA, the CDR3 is TGTGCCAGCAGCCAATCGGGGCAGGTCTATGGCTACACCTTC. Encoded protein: CASSQSGQVYGYTF. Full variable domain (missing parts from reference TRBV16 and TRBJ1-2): GEEVAQTPKHLVRGEGQKAKLYCAPIKGHSYVFWYQQVLKNEFKFLISFQNENVFDETGMPKERFSAKCLPNSPCSLEIQATKLEDSAVYFCASSQSGQVYGYTFGSGTRLTVV.